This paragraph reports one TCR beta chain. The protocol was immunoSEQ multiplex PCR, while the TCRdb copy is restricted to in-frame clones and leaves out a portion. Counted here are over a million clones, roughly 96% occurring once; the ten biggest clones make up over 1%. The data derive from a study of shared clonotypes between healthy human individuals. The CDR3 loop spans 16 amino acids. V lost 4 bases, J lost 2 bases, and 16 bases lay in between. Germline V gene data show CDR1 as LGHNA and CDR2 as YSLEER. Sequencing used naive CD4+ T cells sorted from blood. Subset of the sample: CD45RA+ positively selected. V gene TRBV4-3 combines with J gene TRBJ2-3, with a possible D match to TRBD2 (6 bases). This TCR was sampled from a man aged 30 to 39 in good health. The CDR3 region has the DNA TGCGCCAGCAGCCCCCGGGGGACTCGGGCCACAGATACGCAGTATTTT. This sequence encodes CASSPRGTRATDTQYF.